This T cell receptor (beta chain) stems from a study of Ad26.COV2.S vaccination and SARS-CoV-2 variants. Study-wide context: By the intramuscular route, Ad26.COV2.S was given once, or twice 56 days apart.

This clone has more than one count but fewer than ten. Profiling relied on immunoSEQ multiplex PCR, and the TCRdb table lists in-frame clones only, not all of them. The sample records approximately 280,000 clones, more than 70% being singletons. The treatment here: around 19 received Ad26.COV2.S at low or high dose, single or two shots; five or six received placebo; per-sample allocation not given. Samples analyzed were those drawn on day 63 after the first vaccine or placebo injection. Germline CDR1 SEHNR, CDR2 FQNEAQ (reference sequence). The CDR3 has 14 residues. V was cut by 5 bases and J by 7 bases, with 12 bases left in between.

The sample was peripheral blood, taken in a trial of Ad26.COV2.S vaccine versus placebo. This sequence joins TRBV7-9 and TRBJ1-6; D is unclear. The receptor was derived from a person between 18 and 59 years old who received the Ad26.COV2.S COVID-19 vaccine or a placebo. The CDR3 loop is CASSNRDGNSPLHF. The CDR3 nucleotides are TGTGCCAGCAGCAATCGCGACGGGAATTCACCCCTCCACTTT.